The next 11 T cell receptor beta chains were all read from a single sample in a study of CD8 T cells in ankylosing spondylitis. Findings and caveats of the study: A TCR beta motif of eight highly homologous variants appeared characteristic of ankylosing spondylitis blood.

Their cognate antigens are unknown. One entry per CDR3 protein, called by TCRdb with MiXCR from the 5' RACE reads. The sample contains just under 550,000 distinct CDR3 sequences, roughly 12% of which appear only once. The sample taken for sequencing was blood, either unsorted or a sorted T cell fraction (not recorded which). The source of these receptors is a male donor with ankylosing spondylitis.

The chain is built from TRBV4-1 and TRBJ2-7; 7 bases line up with TRBD1. The trim removed 5 bases at V and 3 bases at J, leaving 7 bases unmatched. The CDR3 runs 14 residues. Germline V CDR1 and CDR2: MGHRA, YSYEKL. This CDR3 is CASSRSRDSYEQYV. The DNA for the CDR3 is TGCGCCAGCAGCAGGTCCCGGGACAGCTACGAGCAGTACGTC.

This clonotype has more than one count but fewer than ten. This chain joins TRBV7-9 and TRBJ1-1; possibly TRBD1 for D (5 bases). The ends were cut back, 2 bases at V and 7 bases at J, with 11 bases in the middle. Germline CDR1 SEHNR, CDR2 FQNEAQ (reference sequence). This CDR3 contains 13 residues. The CDR3 sequence: CASSLIGEDEAFF. In DNA, the CDR3 is TGTGCCAGCAGCTTAATAGGGGAGGATGAAGCTTTCTTT.

The chain recombines TRBV12-3 or TRBV12-4 with TRBJ1-2; TRBD1 matches 7 bases. The CDR3 is 14 residues long. Trimming removed 6 bases from V and 6 bases from J; junction bases left unmatched: 10. DNA of the CDR3: TGTGCCAGCAGCCCTATTACAGGGGTTGATGGCTACACCTTC. This encodes CASSPITGVDGYTF.

The chain employs TRBV18 and TRBJ2-3; a weak D match, TRBD2 (6 bases). Trimming removed 5 bases from V and 4 bases from J, with 13 bases in between. This CDR3 has 14 residues. CDR1 is KGHSH, CDR2 LQKENI, per germline. The CDR3 reads CASSVGLHADTQYF. For the CDR3, the DNA is TGTGCCAGCTCAGTGGGACTTCATGCAGATACGCAGTATTTT.

The table lists this clonotype with many counts. The genes are TRBV29-1 and TRBJ1-4; D unclear. This CDR3 spans 16 amino acids. The V end lost 7 bases, the J end lost 7 bases, and 25 bases lay between the germline ends. Germline-derived CDR1 and CDR2 are SQVTM and ANQGSEA. The CDR3 DNA follows: TGCAGCGCCGTTGCTCGATCCGACAAGCTTGGTGAAAAACTGTTTTTT. Protein sequence: CSAVARSDKLGEKLFF.

The chain has TRBV15 and TRBJ2-2; 10 positions match TRBD1. The CDR3 sequence is 15 residues long. Germline trimming cut 3 bases from V and 3 bases from J; bases unmatched to any gene: 1. Germline lookup yields CDR1 LNHNV and CDR2 YYDKDF (reference sequence). The CDR3 region is CATSRGQGHTGELFF. The CDR3 DNA reads as TGTGCCACCAGCAGGGGACAGGGGCACACCGGGGAGCTGTTTTTT.

There are a few counts of this clonotype. J is TRBJ2-6 and V is TRBV11-2; no clear D gene. V was cut by 5 bases and J by 0 bases, with 14 bases left in between. The CDR3 has 17 amino acids. Germline CDR1 and CDR2: SGHAT and FQNNGV. The CDR3 here is CASSQTPLPSGANVLTF. CDR3 nucleotides: TGTGCCAGCAGCCAAACCCCACTTCCCTCTGGGGCCAACGTCCTGACTTTC.

This clonotype was recorded at least ten times. The chain carries TRBV5-1 and TRBJ2-7, with D unclear. The V gene lost 2 bases and the J gene lost 6 bases, with 9 bases spanning the gap. The CDR3 sequence is 12 residues long. Germline V lookup: CDR1 SGHRS, CDR2 YFSETQ. As DNA, the CDR3 is TGCGCCAGCAGCTTAAAGGGCTCCGAGCAGTACTTC. As protein: CASSLKGSEQYF.

This clonotype has just one count. The DNA for the CDR3 is TGCGCCAGCAGCTTGGAGAGGAACGGGAATTCACCCCTCCACTTT. Translation: CASSLERNGNSPLHF. V usage is TRBV5-1 and J usage is TRBJ1-6; D is undetermined. V lost 0 bases, J lost 7 bases, and 11 bases lay in between. Per the germline V gene, CDR1 is SGHRS and CDR2 is YFSETQ. The CDR3 length is 15 residues.

This clonotype occurred many times. The CDR3 reads CSARDGVVDQPQHF. The CDR3 nucleotides read TGCAGTGCTAGAGATGGGGTGGTCGATCAGCCCCAGCATTTT. The chain couples TRBV20-1 to TRBJ1-5, with D uncertain. The CDR3 covers 14 residues. V shed 0 bases and J shed 5 bases, with 11 bases lying between them. From germline, CDR1 is DFQATT and CDR2 SNEGSKA (reference sequence).

This clonotype was detected a few times. This chain connects TRBV20-1 to TRBJ2-1; D unclear. The CDR3 has 13 amino acids. Germline values: CDR1 DFQATT, CDR2 SNEGSKA (reference sequence). V lost 6 bases and J lost 2, with 11 bases in between. Here the CDR3 reads CSAGSSAYNEQFF. DNA of the CDR3: TGCAGTGCCGGAAGTTCAGCCTACAATGAGCAGTTCTTC.